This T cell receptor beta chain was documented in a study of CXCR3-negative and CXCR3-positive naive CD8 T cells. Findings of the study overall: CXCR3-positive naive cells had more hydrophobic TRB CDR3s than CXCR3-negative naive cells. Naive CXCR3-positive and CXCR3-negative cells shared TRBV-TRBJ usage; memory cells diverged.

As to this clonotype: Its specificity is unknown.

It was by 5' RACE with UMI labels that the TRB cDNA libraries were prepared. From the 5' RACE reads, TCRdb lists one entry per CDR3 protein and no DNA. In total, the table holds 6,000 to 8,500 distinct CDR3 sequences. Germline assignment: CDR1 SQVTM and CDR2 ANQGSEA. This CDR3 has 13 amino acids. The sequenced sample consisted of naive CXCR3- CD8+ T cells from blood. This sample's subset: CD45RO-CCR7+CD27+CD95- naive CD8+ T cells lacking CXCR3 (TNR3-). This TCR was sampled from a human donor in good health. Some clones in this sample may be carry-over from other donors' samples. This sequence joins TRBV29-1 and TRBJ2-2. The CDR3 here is CSVEPDYGGELFF.